What follows describes a single T cell receptor beta chain. Its antigen remains unidentified. This sample was included in a study of Graves' ophthalmopathy and Graves' hyperthyroidism. About the research overall: Untreated patients at initial diagnosis provided peripheral blood.

RNA transcripts provided the template for amplifying TCR beta CDR3 regions. The library came from an HTBI-primed first-round RT-PCR and a second-round multiplex PCR. TCRdb recomputed calls from the multiplex PCR reads with MiXCR, one row per CDR3 protein. The table has under 200,000 distinct CDR3 sequences, 30% to 45% seen once. General study results and limits: Classification of ophthalmopathy versus stable hyperthyroidism by a 13-signature model yielded around 88% sensitivity and around 81% specificity. Blood also carried most expanded thyroid clonotypes exceeding 0.001 frequency.

Germline V gene data show CDR1 as SGHTA and CDR2 as FQGNSA. Trimming pared 5 bases from V and 4 bases from J, leaving 15 bases between. This CDR3 region has 14 residues. Presentation of ophthalmopathy in the donors involved moderate-to-severe activity, CAS ≥3, NOSPECS ≥4 and a duration under 3 months. The chain uses TRBV7-2 and TRBJ2-7; D may be TRBD1 (6 bases). The sequence derives from a woman aged 40 to 49 with Graves' ophthalmopathy. The material sequenced was peripheral blood. CDR3: CASSAQPGEYEQYF. The CDR3, as DNA: TGTGCCAGCAGCGCCCAGCCAGGGGAGTACGAGCAGTACTTC.